The 18 T cell receptor beta chains presented below share a single source sample, sequenced in a study of cytomegalovirus exposure and HLA in healthy donors. The data were produced by immunoSEQ multiplex PCR, yet TCRdb's version contains in-frame clones alone and is incomplete. This sample carries 110,000 or so clones, 88% of them seen once, and the ten largest clones take roughly 4.4%. Sample: PBMCs. The origin of the receptors is a young man in good health and CMV-seropositive.

In regard to this clone: At one of its ends the junction is not consistent with the germline gene, which may arise from a read error. The V and J genes are TRBV7-2 and TRBJ1-1, with D unresolved. From germline, CDR1 is SGHTA and CDR2 FQGNSA. This CDR3 region has 13 residues. The CDR3 coding sequence is TGTGCCAGCAGGTTAGGGAGGAACACTGAAGCTTTCTTT. As protein: CASRLGRNTEAFF.

V usage is TRBV27 and J usage is TRBJ1-2; perhaps TRBD1 as D (5 bases). There are 14 residues in the CDR3. The ends were cut back, 8 bases at V and 8 bases at J, with 21 bases in the middle. From germline, CDR1 is MNHEY and CDR2 SMNVEV (reference sequence). The CDR3 nucleotides read TGTGCCAGCTCCCTCGACAGCCTCGCTGGGGGCTACACCTTC. Protein product: CASSLDSLAGGYTF.

This clone came up once. The chain couples TRBV11-2 to TRBJ1-5, with 8 bases fitting TRBD1. CDR1 SGHAT and CDR2 FQNNGV come from the germline V gene. The ends lost 4 bases at V and 6 bases at J; junction bases unmatched: 5. CDR3 length: 14 amino acids. The CDR3 is CASSSGQGRQPQHF. The CDR3 DNA is TGTGCCAGCAGCTCCGGACAGGGCCGTCAGCCCCAGCATTTT.

The chain employs TRBV28 and TRBJ1-2; possible D gene TRBD1, 6 bases. CDR1 is MDHEN, CDR2 SYDVKM, per germline. V gave up 3 bases and J gave up 6 bases, with 11 bases separating them. The CDR3 runs to 13 residues. This CDR3 is CASSFGTSHGYTF. CDR3 nucleotides: TGTGCCAGCAGTTTCGGGACATCACATGGCTACACCTTC.

The J gene is TRBJ1-1, the V gene TRBV5-5; D not certain. The germline V gene has CDR1 SGHKS and CDR2 YYEKEE (reference sequence). V was clipped by 0 bases and J by 1 base, with 7 bases between them. The CDR3 extends over 14 amino acids. The DNA of the CDR3 is TGTGCCAGCAGCTTGGCTCCAGAGAACACTGAAGCTTTCTTT. Translation: CASSLAPENTEAFF.

This chain connects TRBV28 to TRBJ2-1, with 11 bases lining up with TRBD2. The CDR3 is 16 amino acids. V shed 4 bases and J 2 bases; nucleotides not matched to a gene: 4. The V gene's germline CDR1 is MDHEN and CDR2 SYDVKM. In nucleotides, the CDR3 is TGTGCCAGCAGTTCCCGTAGCGGGGGGGCCTACAATGAGCAGTTCTTC. Protein product: CASSSRSGGAYNEQFF.

The J gene is TRBJ1-5, the V gene TRBV7-9, with a tentative D call TRBD1 (6 bases). The germline V gene has CDR1 SEHNR and CDR2 FQNEAQ (reference sequence). Trimming removed 4 bases at V and 10 bases at J, with 23 bases between. The CDR3 extends over 16 amino acids. CDR3 sequence: CASSSDQQGPWVPQHF. In DNA, the CDR3 is TGTGCCAGCAGCTCAGACCAGCAGGGGCCTTGGGTACCCCAGCATTTT.

The V and J genes are TRBV6-1 and TRBJ1-5; 7 bases line up with TRBD1. Trimming took 0 bases from V and 8 from J; bases not matched to a gene: 13. The CDR3 totals 17 residues. Per the germline V gene, CDR1 is MNHNS and CDR2 is SASEGT. CDR3 bases: TGTGCCAGCAGTGAAGCTAGGGGCAGGGGGTTGTTTGAGCCCCAGCATTTT. It yields the protein CASSEARGRGLFEPQHF.

This chain uses TRBV7-9 with TRBJ2-7, with 7 bases aligning to TRBD1. Germline CDR1 is SEHNR and CDR2 is FQNEAQ (reference sequence). The CDR3 has 14 amino acids. Trimming removed 5 bases from V and 2 bases from J; junction bases left unmatched: 6. CDR3 loop: CASSPDRATYEQYF. The CDR3 region has the DNA TGTGCCAGCAGCCCAGACAGGGCCACCTACGAGCAGTACTTC. Together with reference TRBV7-9 and TRBJ2-7, the CDR3 gives the full variable domain: DTGVSQNPRHKITKRGQNVTFRCDPISEHNRLYWYRQTLGQGPEFLTYFQNEAQLEKSRLLSDRFSAERPKGSFSTLEIQRTEQGDSAMYLCASSPDRATYEQYFGPGTRLTVT.

This clone was seen just once. V usage is TRBV5-1 and J usage is TRBJ1-2; maybe TRBD1 (6 bases). The germline V gene encodes CDR1 SGHRS and CDR2 YFSETQ. CDR3 size: 12 residues. Trimming took off 3 bases at V and 6 bases at J, with 9 bases between the two ends. CDR3 nucleotide sequence: TGCGCCAGCAGCTCCTACAGGGATGGCTACACCTTC. Protein product: CASSSYRDGYTF.

The chain has TRBV5-1 and TRBJ1-4; TRBD1 agrees at 7 bases. After removal of 0 bases from V and 0 bases from J, the junction contained 2 bases not matched to a gene. Germline lookup yields CDR1 SGHRS and CDR2 YFSETQ. This CDR3 has 16 residues. CDR3 loop: CASSLGGTATNEKLFF. Here the CDR3 DNA reads TGCGCCAGCAGCTTGGGGGGGACAGCAACTAATGAAAAACTGTTTTTT.

The chain is built from TRBV7-9 and TRBJ1-1; 7 positions match TRBD1. Germline V gene data show CDR1 as SEHNR and CDR2 as FQNEAQ (reference sequence). Trimming at V came to 5 bases and at J to 6 bases, leaving 9 bases not matched to a gene. There are 14 residues in the CDR3. In DNA form, the CDR3 reads TGTGCCAGCAGCCTCGGGTCAGGGACAGCTGAAGCTTTCTTT. It specifies CASSLGSGTAEAFF.

The rearrangement uses TRBV19 and TRBJ2-5, with 7 bases aligning to TRBD1. V lost 5 bases and J lost 1; bases outside the gene matches: 4. This CDR3 spans 14 amino acids. From germline, CDR1 is LNHDA and CDR2 SQIVND (reference sequence). The DNA for the CDR3 is TGTGCCAGTAGTTTCGGGACAGCCCAAGAGACCCAGTACTTC. Encoded protein: CASSFGTAQETQYF.

In DNA, the CDR3 is TGTGCCAGCAGCCCCGTGCAGGGCGGCACAGATACGCAGTATTTT. It encodes CASSPVQGGTDTQYF. The V call is TRBV6-5, the J call TRBJ2-3, with D tentatively TRBD1 (5 bases). This CDR3 is built from 15 residues. CDR1 is MNHEY and CDR2 is SVGAGI in the germline V gene. Trimming pared 6 bases from V and 1 base from J, leaving 14 bases between.

This sequence joins TRBV13 and TRBJ2-1, with D possibly being TRBD2 (5 bases). This CDR3 comprises 15 residues. Deletions cut 0 bases from V and 3 bases from J, with 9 bases between. Per germline, CDR1 PRHDT and CDR2 FYEKMQ (reference sequence). As DNA, the CDR3 is TGTGCCAGCAGCTTAGGCGGGGTCGTCTACAATGAGCAGTTCTTC. It is translated as CASSLGGVVYNEQFF.

The rearrangement uses TRBV18 and TRBJ1-1; D is possibly TRBD1 (5 bases). The CDR3 extends over 15 amino acids. The V end was cut by 1 base, the J end by 3 bases, with 12 bases between. Looked up from germline, CDR1 is KGHSH and CDR2 is LQKENI. The chain's CDR3 is CASSPLRMGHTEAFF. CDR3 in DNA: TGTGCCAGCTCACCACTTCGGATGGGGCACACTGAAGCTTTCTTT.

The genes are TRBV7-2 and TRBJ2-2; 9 bases align to TRBD1. V dropped 3 bases and J dropped 5; count of bases not matched to a gene: 10. Germline lookup yields CDR1 SGHTA and CDR2 FQGNSA. The CDR3 contains 17 residues. CDR3 in amino acids: CASSLIGQGLGTGELFF. The CDR3 DNA sequence: TGTGCCAGCAGCTTGATTGGACAGGGGTTGGGGACCGGGGAGCTGTTTTTT.

The CDR3 nucleotides are TGTGCCAGCAGCTTAGATTTGACAGCCCAGAACACTGAAGCTTTCTTT. Amino acid sequence: CASSLDLTAQNTEAFF. V is TRBV7-9 and J is TRBJ1-1; possible D gene TRBD1, 5 bases. CDR3 size: 16 residues. Germline loops: CDR1 SEHNR, CDR2 FQNEAQ (reference sequence). V was clipped by 1 base and J by 1 base, with 13 bases between them.